This T cell receptor (beta chain) came from a study of cytomegalovirus exposure and HLA in healthy donors. Amplification used 60 Vbeta primers and 13 Jbeta primers. Original methodology: About 11 million of the about 80 million unique TCR beta chains counted in a later analysis were shared. The repertoire was sequenced with immunoSEQ multiplex PCR; TCRdb's copy has only in-frame clones and lacks some. V, J and clone size derive from that table, while D and trimming were established from the DNA sequence. The sample records fewer than 250,000 clones, roughly 82% being singletons. Study results and limitations: A missense variant in DCLRE1C was later tied to TCR beta V- and J-gene trimming. As confirmed in vitro, three CMV-associated chains were specific for CMV antigens.

Germline-derived CDR1 and CDR2 are SEHNR and FQNEAQ (reference sequence). V lost 3 bases to trimming and J lost 6 bases; unmatched junction nucleotides: 3. The CDR3 sequence is 14 residues long. Points on this clone: Its antigen is undetermined.

The clonotype comes from a man between 35 and 55 years old in good health and CMV-seropositive. The sequencing sample was made of PBMCs. The chain recombines TRBV7-9 with TRBJ1-1, with 11 positions matching TRBD1. The CDR3: CASSLGQGVSEAFF. CDR3 DNA sequence: TGTGCCAGCAGCTTGGGACAGGGGGTATCTGAAGCTTTCTTT.